This T cell receptor beta chain was captured by sequencing in a study of T cells in Graves' hyperthyroidism and ophthalmopathy. This clonotype showed up just a few times. Germline-derived CDR1 and CDR2 are MGHRA and YSYEKL. The CDR3 is 14 residues long. The V end was cut by 1 base, the J end by 2 bases, with 5 bases between. TCR beta CDR3 sequences were amplified from RNA transcripts. Carried out on the TCR CDR3, a first-round RT-PCR used the HTBI primer set. TCRdb re-analysed the multiplex PCR reads in MiXCR, keeping a single row per CDR3 protein. The table records 370,000 or so distinct CDR3 sequences, roughly 13% of them present only once.

Sample: blood. This receptor was taken from a man younger than 45 with Graves' hyperthyroidism that later progressed to Graves' ophthalmopathy. This chain links TRBV4-1 with TRBJ2-2; no clear D gene. CDR3 protein: CASSQGINTGELFF. Here the CDR3 DNA reads TGCGCCAGCAGCCAAGGGATTAACACCGGGGAGCTGTTTTTT.